The next 3 T cell receptor beta chains were all read from a single sample in a study of identical twins. TCRdb reprocessed the 5' RACE reads with MiXCR, giving one entry per CDR3 protein. The sample records about 810,000 distinct CDR3 sequences, 9% to 15% being singletons. The sample was also linked to a second study, of yellow fever vaccine responses in identical twins.

Sequenced input: PBMCs. Source of these receptors: a young woman in good health.

This clonotype has ten or more counts. The chain is built from TRBV29-1 and TRBJ1-1, with D tentatively TRBD1 (6 bases). This CDR3 comprises 11 residues. Per germline, CDR1 SQVTM and CDR2 ANQGSEA. V was shortened by 4 bases and J by 6 bases, with 9 bases between the two germline ends. The CDR3 coding sequence is TGCAGCGTTGCGGGGGCTGCTGAAGCTTTCTTT. Protein: CSVAGAAEAFF.

V is TRBV11-1 and J is TRBJ2-1; 12 positions agree with TRBD2. In germline, CDR1 is SGHAT, CDR2 FQDESV (reference sequence). The CDR3 extends over 18 amino acids. V lost 8 bases, J lost 6 bases, and 17 bases stayed unmatched. This CDR3 reads CASHEAERLAGAFNEQFF. In DNA form, the CDR3 reads TGTGCCAGCCATGAGGCAGAAAGACTAGCGGGGGCCTTCAATGAGCAGTTCTTC.

In its sample, this clonotype was seen many times. CDR3 DNA: TGTGCCAGCAGGTGGGGGGCTGGAAACACCATATATTTT. It yields the protein CASRWGAGNTIYF. The chain combines TRBV12-3 or TRBV12-4 with TRBJ1-3, with TRBD1 as a possible D gene (5 bases). This CDR3 region has 13 residues. V was trimmed by 6 bases and J by 2 bases, leaving 8 bases between them.